This TCR beta chain was observed in a study of CXCR3-negative and CXCR3-positive naive CD8 T cells. There are 13 residues in the CDR3. The germline gives CDR1 SQVTM, CDR2 ANQGSEA. Study results and limitations: Memory, not naive, CXCR3-negative and CXCR3-positive cells differed in TRBV-TRBJ usage. For memory CD8+ cells diversity was much lower, but both naive subsets had comparably high diversity. Surface CD5 was comparable between naive subsets; TCR strength was inferred from TRB CDR3 properties.

In preparing the TRB cDNA libraries, 5' RACE with UMI labels was used. For each CDR3 protein, TCRdb gives one entry from its re-call of the 5' RACE reads, without DNA. This table lists roughly 48,000 distinct CDR3 sequences. As to this clonotype: The antigen is not known.

The chain links TRBV29-1 to TRBJ2-5. The specimen was memory CD8+ T cells from blood. This sequence was found in a human donor in good health. Some clones in this sample may be carry-over from other donors' samples. CDR3 protein: CSVEATDGETQYF.